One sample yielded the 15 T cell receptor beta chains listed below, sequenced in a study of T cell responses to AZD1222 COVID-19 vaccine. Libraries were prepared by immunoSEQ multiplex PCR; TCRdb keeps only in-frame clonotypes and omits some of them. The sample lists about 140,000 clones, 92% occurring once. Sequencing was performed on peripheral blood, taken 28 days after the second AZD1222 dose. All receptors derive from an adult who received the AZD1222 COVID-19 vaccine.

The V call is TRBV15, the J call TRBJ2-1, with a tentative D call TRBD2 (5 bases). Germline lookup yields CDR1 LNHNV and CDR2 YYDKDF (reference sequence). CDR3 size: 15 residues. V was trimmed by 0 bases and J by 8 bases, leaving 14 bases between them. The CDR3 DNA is TGTGCCACCAGCAGAGATTTGAGAGGGTTCGATGAGCAGTTCTTC. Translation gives CATSRDLRGFDEQFF. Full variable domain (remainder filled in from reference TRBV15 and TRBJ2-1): DAMVIQNPRYQVTQFGKPVTLSCSQTLNHNVMYWYQQKSSQAPKLLFHYYDKDFNNEADTPDNFQSRRPNTSFCFLDIRSPGLGDTAMYLCATSRDLRGFDEQFFGPGTRLTVL.

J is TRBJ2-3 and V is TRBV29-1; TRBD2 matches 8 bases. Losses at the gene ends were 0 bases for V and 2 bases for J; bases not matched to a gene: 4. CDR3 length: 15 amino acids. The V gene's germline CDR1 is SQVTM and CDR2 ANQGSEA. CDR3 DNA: TGCAGCGTTGAAGATCTAGCGGGCTACACAGATACGCAGTATTTT. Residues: CSVEDLAGYTDTQYF.

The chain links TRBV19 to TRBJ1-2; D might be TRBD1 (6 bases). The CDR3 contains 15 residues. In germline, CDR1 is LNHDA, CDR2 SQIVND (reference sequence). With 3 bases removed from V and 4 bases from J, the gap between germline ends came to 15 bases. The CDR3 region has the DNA TGTGCCAGTAGTATTGGGGCAGGACAGTCCTATGGCTACACCTTC. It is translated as CASSIGAGQSYGYTF.

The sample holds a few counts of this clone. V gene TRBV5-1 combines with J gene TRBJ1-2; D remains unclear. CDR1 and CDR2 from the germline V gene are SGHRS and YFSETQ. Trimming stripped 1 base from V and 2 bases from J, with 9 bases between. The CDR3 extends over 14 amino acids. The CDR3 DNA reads TGCGCCAGCAGCTTGAGTGCACGGAACTATGGCTACACCTTC. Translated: CASSLSARNYGYTF.

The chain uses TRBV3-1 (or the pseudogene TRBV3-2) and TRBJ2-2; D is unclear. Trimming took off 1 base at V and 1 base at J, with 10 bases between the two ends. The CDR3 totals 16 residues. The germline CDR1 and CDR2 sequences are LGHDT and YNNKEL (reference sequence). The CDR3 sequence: CASSQGAAMNTGELFF. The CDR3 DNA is TGTGCCAGCAGCCAAGGGGCGGCCATGAACACCGGGGAGCTGTTTTTT.

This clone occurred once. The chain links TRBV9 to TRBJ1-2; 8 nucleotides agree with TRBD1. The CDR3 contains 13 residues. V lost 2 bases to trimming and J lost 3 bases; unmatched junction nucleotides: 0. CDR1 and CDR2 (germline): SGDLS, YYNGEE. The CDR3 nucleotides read TGTGCCAGCAGCGTGACAGGGGACTATGGCTACACCTTC. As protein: CASSVTGDYGYTF.

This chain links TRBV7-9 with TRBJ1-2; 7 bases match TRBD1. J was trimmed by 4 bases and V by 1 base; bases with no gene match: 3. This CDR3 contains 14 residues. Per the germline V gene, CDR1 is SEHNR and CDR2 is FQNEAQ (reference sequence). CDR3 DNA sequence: TGTGCCAGCAGCTTAGGGGACAGTATCTATGGCTACACCTTC. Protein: CASSLGDSIYGYTF.

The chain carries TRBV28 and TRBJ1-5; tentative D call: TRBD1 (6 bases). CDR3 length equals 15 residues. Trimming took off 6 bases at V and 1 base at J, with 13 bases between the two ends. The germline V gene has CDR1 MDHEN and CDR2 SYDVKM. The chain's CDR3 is CASSPSTGSNQPQHF. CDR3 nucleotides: TGTGCCAGCAGCCCCAGTACAGGGAGCAATCAGCCCCAGCATTTT.

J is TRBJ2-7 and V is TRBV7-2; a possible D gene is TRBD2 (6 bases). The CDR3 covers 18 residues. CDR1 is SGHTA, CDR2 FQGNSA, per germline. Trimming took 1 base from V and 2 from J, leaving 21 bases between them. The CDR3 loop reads CASSLGRGIRPEAYEQYF. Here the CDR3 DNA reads TGTGCCAGCAGCTTAGGACGCGGGATTAGACCGGAGGCCTACGAGCAGTACTTC.

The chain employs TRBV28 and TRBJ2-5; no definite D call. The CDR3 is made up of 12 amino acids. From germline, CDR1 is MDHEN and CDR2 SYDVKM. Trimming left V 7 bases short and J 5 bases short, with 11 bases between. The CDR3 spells CASMHPAETQYF. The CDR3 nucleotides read TGTGCCAGCATGCACCCTGCGGAGACCCAGTACTTC. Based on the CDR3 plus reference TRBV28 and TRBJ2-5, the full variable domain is DVKVTQSSRYLVKRTGEKVFLECVQDMDHENMFWYRQDPGLGLRLIYFSYDVKMKEKGDIPEGYSVSREKKERFSLILESASTNQTSMYLCASMHPAETQYFGPGTRLLVL.

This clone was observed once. The CDR3 coding sequence is TGTGCCAGCAGGCAGGGGGAAATTCAGCCCCAGCATTTT. It translates to CASRQGEIQPQHF. The chain is built from TRBV2 and TRBJ1-5; 7 bases are a match to TRBD1. J lost 6 bases, V lost 6 bases, and 5 bases had no gene match. From germline, CDR1 is SNHLY and CDR2 FYNNEI. The CDR3 is made up of 13 amino acids.

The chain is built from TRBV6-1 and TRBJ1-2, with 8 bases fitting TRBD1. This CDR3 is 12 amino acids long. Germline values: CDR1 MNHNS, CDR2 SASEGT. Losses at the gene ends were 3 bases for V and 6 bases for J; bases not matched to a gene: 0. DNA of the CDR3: TGTGCCAGCAGTGAGACAGGGGATGGCTACACCTTC. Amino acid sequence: CASSETGDGYTF.

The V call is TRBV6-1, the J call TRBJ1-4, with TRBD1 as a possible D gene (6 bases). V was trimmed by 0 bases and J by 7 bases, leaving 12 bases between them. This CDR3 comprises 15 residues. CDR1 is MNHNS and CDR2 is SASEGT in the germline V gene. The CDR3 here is CASSEALTGSEKLFF. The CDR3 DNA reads TGTGCCAGCAGTGAAGCGCTTACAGGGAGTGAAAAACTGTTTTTT.

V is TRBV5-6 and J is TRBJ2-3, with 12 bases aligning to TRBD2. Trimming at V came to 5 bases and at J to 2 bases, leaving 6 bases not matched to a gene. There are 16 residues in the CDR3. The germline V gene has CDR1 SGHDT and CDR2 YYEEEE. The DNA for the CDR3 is TGTGCCAGCAGTCCAGGGACTAGCGGGCTCACAGATACGCAGTATTTT. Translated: CASSPGTSGLTDTQYF.

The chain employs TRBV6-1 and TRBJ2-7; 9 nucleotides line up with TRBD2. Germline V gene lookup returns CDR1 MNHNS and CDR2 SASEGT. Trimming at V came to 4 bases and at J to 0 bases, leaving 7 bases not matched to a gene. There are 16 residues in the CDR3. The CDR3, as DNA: TGTGCCAGCAGTGGAATCAGGACTAGCGCCTCCTACGAGCAGTACTTC. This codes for CASSGIRTSASYEQYF.